This passage covers 17 T cell receptor beta chains from one sample sequenced in a study of T cell repertoires in cytomegalovirus infection. MiXCR was run by TCRdb on the reads, yielding one entry per CDR3 protein. The sample lists tens of thousands of distinct CDR3 sequences, 15% to 25% occurring once. Which antigens these TCRs recognize remains unknown. Sequenced here: CD8+ T cells from cultured PBMCs, sampled from culture after CMV antigen stimulation. Source of these receptors: a human donor in good health (CMV status not recorded). Some clones in this sample may be carry-over from other donors' samples.

The chain carries TRBV7-6 and TRBJ1-1; 7 bases map to TRBD1. Germline V lookup: CDR1 SGHVS, CDR2 FNYEAQ. This CDR3 is 16 amino acids long. After removal of 4 bases from V and 1 base from J, the junction contained 9 bases not matched to a gene. Written as DNA, the CDR3 is TGTGCCAGCAGCTCTCAAGGGGGCGCAGGGAACACTGAAGCTTTCTTT. It yields the protein CASSSQGGAGNTEAFF.

About this clonotype: Germline and junction disagree at one end, which may indicate a read error. J is TRBJ2-7 and V is TRBV4-1; 10 bases align to TRBD1. Germline V gene sequence: CDR1 MGHRA, CDR2 YSYEKL. The CDR3 loop spans 16 amino acids. CDR3 loop: CANSQDQDRGSYEQYF. For the CDR3, the DNA is TGCGCCAACAGCCAAGATCAGGACAGGGGGTCCTACGAGCAGTACTTC.

This chain links TRBV5-6 with TRBJ2-2; D gene ambiguous. Deletions cut 0 bases from V and 3 bases from J, with 9 bases between. Germline CDR1 is SGHDT and CDR2 is YYEEEE. This CDR3 comprises 15 residues. CDR3 sequence reads: CASSLGPGYTGELFF. CDR3 nucleotides: TGTGCCAGCAGCTTGGGACCTGGGTACACCGGGGAGCTGTTTTTT.

V is TRBV9 and J is TRBJ2-3; the D is unclear. This CDR3 contains 15 residues. V was cut by 0 bases and J by 2 bases, with 10 bases left in between. CDR1 is SGDLS, CDR2 YYNGEE, per germline. CDR3 amino acids: CASSVDGSLTDTQYF. The CDR3 coding sequence is TGTGCCAGCAGCGTAGATGGCAGTCTCACAGATACGCAGTATTTT. Full variable domain (remainder filled in from reference TRBV9 and TRBJ2-3): DSGVTQTPKHLITATGQRVTLRCSPRSGDLSVYWYQQSLDQGLQFLIQYYNGEERAKGNILERFSAQQFPDLHSELNLSSLELGDSALYFCASSVDGSLTDTQYFGPGTRLTVL.

The sample holds a few counts of this clonotype. This chain links TRBV5-4 with TRBJ2-7; a possible D gene is TRBD1 (5 bases). V lost 0 bases to trimming and J lost 6 bases, with 7 bases between them. The germline V gene encodes CDR1 SGHNT and CDR2 YYREEE (reference sequence). The CDR3 covers 12 residues. This CDR3 reads CASSLGRAEQYF. The CDR3 DNA sequence: TGTGCCAGCAGCTTGGGCAGGGCCGAGCAGTACTTC.

This clonotype was counted ten times or more. The rearrangement joins TRBV7-6 to TRBJ1-6; no clear D gene. V gave up 0 bases and J gave up 6 bases, with 12 bases separating them. Germline assignment: CDR1 SGHVS and CDR2 FNYEAQ. The CDR3 covers 16 residues. The CDR3 DNA reads as TGTGCCAGCAGCTTAGCGGCTGGAAGCCTTAATTCACCCCTCCACTTT. Its translation: CASSLAAGSLNSPLHF. Full variable domain (rest looked up from reference TRBV7-6 and TRBJ1-6): GAGVSQSPRYKVTKRGQDVALRCDPISGHVSLYWYRQALGQGPEFLTYFNYEAQQDKSGLPNDRFSAERPEGSISTLTIQRTEQRDSAMYRCASSLAAGSLNSPLHFGNGTRLTVT.

For this clonotype: Being one base from a much bigger clone, this may be a read error. V gene TRBV7-8 combines with J gene TRBJ2-7; 9 bases match TRBD1. CDR1 is SGHVS, CDR2 FQNEAQ, per germline. The CDR3 extends over 15 amino acids. This chain's CDR3 is CANSLMGQGSYEQYF. In nucleotides, the CDR3 is TGTGCCAACAGCTTAATGGGACAGGGCTCCTACGAGCAGTACTTC.

At least ten counts were recorded for this clonotype. This rearrangement joins TRBV30 to TRBJ2-6, with 8 bases fitting TRBD1. The CDR3 spans 17 residues. Germline V gene data show CDR1 as GTSNPN and CDR2 as SVGIG (reference sequence). With 3 bases clipped from V and 0 bases from J, the junction kept 7 bases outside the gene matches. CDR3 DNA: TGTGCCTGGAGAGAATGGACAGGGTCCTCTGGGGCCAACGTCCTGACTTTC. Translation: CAWREWTGSSGANVLTF.

This chain links TRBV10-3 with TRBJ2-1; 8 nucleotides line up with TRBD2. V shed 6 bases, J shed 4 bases, and the junction held 8 bases outside the gene matches. The length of the CDR3 is 15 residues. CDR1 ENHRY and CDR2 SYGVKD come from the germline V gene. DNA for the CDR3: TGTGCCATCAGCGCCGTGACTAGCGATTACAATGAGCAGTTCTTC. Translation gives CAISAVTSDYNEQFF.

A word on this clonotype: One end of the junction varies from germline; a read error may be responsible. V and J are TRBV2 and TRBJ2-3, with TRBD2 as a possible D gene (5 bases). The CDR3 consists of 14 residues. Germline V gene lookup returns CDR1 SNHLY and CDR2 FYNNEI. The CDR3 region is CASIPPPSTNTQYF. In DNA, the CDR3 is TGTGCCAGCATCCCCCCCCCTAGCACAAATACGCAGTATTTT.

In its sample, this clonotype was seen many times. The chain couples TRBV7-8 to TRBJ2-5, with D possibly called TRBD1 or TRBD2 (5 bases each). V was clipped by 1 base and J by 7 bases, with 19 bases between them. The CDR3 runs to 16 residues. Germline V CDR1 and CDR2: SGHVS, FQNEAQ. CDR3 in DNA: TGTGCCAGCAGCTTAGGATCCCAGGGATTCGGAGGGACCCAGTACTTC. Residues: CASSLGSQGFGGTQYF. Drawing the rest from reference TRBV7-8 and TRBJ2-5, the complete variable domain is GAGVSQSPRYKVAKRGQDVALRCDPISGHVSLFWYQQALGQGPEFLTYFQNEAQLDKSGLPSDRFFAERPEGSVSTLKIQRTQQEDSAVYLCASSLGSQGFGGTQYFGPGTRLLVL.

This clonotype showed up just a few times. V usage is TRBV6-2 or TRBV6-3 and J usage is TRBJ2-2; 9 bases are a match to TRBD1. Germline-derived CDR1 and CDR2 are MNHEY and SVGEGT. This CDR3 contains 18 residues. Trimming removed 4 bases from V and 2 bases from J; junction bases left unmatched: 11. This CDR3 is CASSWNRDRAINTGELFF. The CDR3 DNA is TGTGCCAGCAGTTGGAACCGGGACAGGGCCATTAACACCGGGGAGCTGTTTTTT.

This clonotype was detected only a few times. V gene TRBV11-2 combines with J gene TRBJ1-2; tentatively, D is TRBD1 (5 bases). Trimming left V 0 bases short and J 0 bases short, with 11 bases between. This CDR3 is 16 amino acids long. Germline CDR1 SGHAT, CDR2 FQNNGV. The CDR3 loop is CASSLEMGGANYGYTF. CDR3 coding DNA: TGTGCCAGCAGCTTAGAAATGGGGGGAGCTAACTATGGCTACACCTTC.

This clonotype appeared a few times. This chain connects TRBV4-3 to TRBJ1-6, with 9 bases that match TRBD1. This CDR3 has 15 amino acids. Germline V gives CDR1 LGHNA, CDR2 YSLEER. The junction had 6 bases not matched to a gene; V was cut back by 4 bases and J by 8 bases. CDR3 DNA: TGCGCCAGCAGCCCGATGGACAGGGGTGATTCACCCCTCCACTTT. Its protein product is CASSPMDRGDSPLHF.

The sample holds many counts of this clonotype. V is TRBV7-8 and J is TRBJ2-3; 7 bases match TRBD2. This CDR3 spans 14 amino acids. Germline V CDR1 and CDR2: SGHVS, FQNEAQ. The ends lost 6 bases at V and 4 bases at J; junction bases unmatched: 7. Here the CDR3 DNA reads TGTGCCAGCAGTGGACTAGTTCTCGCAGATACGCAGTATTTT. It codes for CASSGLVLADTQYF.

The rearrangement joins TRBV7-9 to TRBJ1-5; D call uncertain. This CDR3 contains 13 residues. Trimming shortened V by 1 base and J by 1 base, and 2 bases separated the two germline ends. Germline V gives CDR1 SEHNR, CDR2 FQNEAQ (reference sequence). For the CDR3, the DNA is TGTGCCAGCAGCTTAGTCAGCAATCAGCCCCAGCATTTT. This codes for CASSLVSNQPQHF.

This rearrangement joins TRBV6-2 or TRBV6-3 to TRBJ1-1; D possibly corresponds to TRBD1 (5 bases). The CDR3 sequence is 13 residues long. Trimming cost V 6 bases and J 1 base, with 9 bases left between them. The germline gives CDR1 MNHEY, CDR2 SVGEGT. CDR3 bases: TGTGCCAGCAGGTCGGGGGGGAACACTGAAGCTTTCTTT. It is translated as CASRSGGNTEAFF.